What follows are 22 T cell receptor beta chains derived from one specimen sequenced in a study of blood T cell repertoires in COVID-19. Method: immunoSEQ multiplex PCR; TCRdb's copy keeps in-frame clones and lacks some. The repertoire consists of about 70,000 clones, with roughly 90% occurring once and the leading ten covering 1.3% to 1.5%. Source material: peripheral blood. These receptors all stem from a man aged 50-59 years with acute or convalescent COVID-19.

The V gene is TRBV14, the J gene TRBJ2-7, with D possibly TRBD1 on 6 matching bases. Trimming shortened V by 5 bases and J by 4 bases, and 9 bases separated the two germline ends. Looked up from germline, CDR1 is SGHDN and CDR2 is FVKESK. This CDR3 has 12 amino acids. The DNA for the CDR3 is TGTGCCAGCAGCGCACAGGGTTACGAGCAGTACGTC. It codes for CASSAQGYEQYV.

This chain connects TRBV5-1 to TRBJ2-1; D is unresolved. The V gene's germline CDR1 is SGHRS and CDR2 YFSETQ. The CDR3 has 16 amino acids. Between the trimmed V and J ends, which lost 0 bases and 0 bases, there was a span of 10 bases. This chain's CDR3 is CASSLAASISYNEQFF. The CDR3 region has the DNA TGCGCCAGCAGCTTGGCAGCTAGTATCTCCTACAATGAGCAGTTCTTC. Supplemented by reference TRBV5-1 and TRBJ2-1, the full variable domain reads KAGVTQTPRYLIKTRGQQVTLSCSPISGHRSVSWYQQTPGQGLQFLFEYFSETQRNKGNFPGRFSGRQFSNSRSEMNVSTLELGDSALYLCASSLAASISYNEQFFGPGTRLTVL.

V gene TRBV29-1 combines with J gene TRBJ2-1, with 11 bases that match TRBD2. Germline CDR1 SQVTM, CDR2 ANQGSEA. The CDR3 has 15 amino acids. V lost 5 bases and J lost 9; bases outside the gene matches: 12. The CDR3 reads CSVWVSGGAIGEQFF. CDR3 in DNA: TGCAGCGTTTGGGTTAGCGGGGGGGCCATTGGTGAGCAGTTCTTC.

This rearrangement joins TRBV14 to TRBJ2-3; D is undetermined. The V end was cut by 1 base, the J end by 0 bases, with 5 bases between. CDR1 and CDR2 from the germline V gene are SGHDN and FVKESK. CDR3 size: 14 residues. The chain's CDR3 is CASSQVTSTDTQYF. The CDR3 DNA is TGTGCCAGCAGCCAAGTCACTAGCACAGATACGCAGTATTTT.

CDR3 sequence reads: CAWAPGLTGTEAFF. DNA of the CDR3: TGTGCCTGGGCTCCGGGACTGACGGGTACTGAAGCTTTCTTT. This chain links TRBV30 with TRBJ1-1; weak D call: TRBD1 (5 bases). Trimming took off 5 bases at V and 5 bases at J, with 18 bases between the two ends. Looked up from germline, CDR1 is GTSNPN and CDR2 is SVGIG (reference sequence). The CDR3 sequence is 14 residues long.

The CDR3 coding sequence is TGTGCCAGCAGAAACCGGGACAGGTCATATAGCAATCAGCCCCAGCATTTT. This gives the protein CASRNRDRSYSNQPQHF. The chain uses TRBV28 and TRBJ1-5; TRBD1 agrees at 8 bases. This CDR3 spans 17 amino acids. The junction had 10 bases not matched to a gene; V was cut back by 6 bases and J by 0 bases. The germline gives CDR1 MDHEN, CDR2 SYDVKM.

V and J are TRBV19 and TRBJ1-2; D may be TRBD1 (6 bases). The length of the CDR3 is 15 residues. With 1 base removed from V and 8 bases from J, the gap between germline ends came to 17 bases. CDR1 and CDR2 from the germline V gene are LNHDA and SQIVND (reference sequence). The CDR3 here is CASSIATGSGRGYTF. DNA of the CDR3: TGTGCCAGTAGTATAGCGACAGGCTCTGGTCGGGGCTACACCTTC.

This chain links TRBV6-6 with TRBJ1-1, with 8 bases matching TRBD1. The CDR3 consists of 13 residues. The V segment lost 5 bases and the J segment 5 bases; nucleotides outside the gene matches: 4. Per germline, CDR1 MNHNY and CDR2 SVGAGI (reference sequence). This chain's CDR3 is CASSLDRGTEAFF. The DNA for the CDR3 is TGTGCCAGCAGTCTCGACAGGGGAACTGAAGCTTTCTTT.

The count of this clone is one. The rearrangement links TRBV2 to TRBJ1-2; 10 bases match TRBD1. Trimming took 4 bases from V and 8 from J; bases not matched to a gene: 4. The CDR3 spans 13 residues. Germline CDR1 and CDR2: SNHLY and FYNNEI. In nucleotides, the CDR3 is TGTGCCAGCAGTGTTGCGACAGGGGGCGGCTACACCTTC. It specifies CASSVATGGGYTF. The full variable domain, in which reference TRBV2 and TRBJ1-2 provide the parts outside the CDR3, is EPEVTQTPSHQVTQMGQEVILRCVPISNHLYFYWYRQILGQKVEFLVSFYNNEISEKSEIFDDQFSVERPDGSNFTLKIRSTKLEDSAMYFCASSVATGGGYTFGSGTRLTVV.

The chain couples TRBV6-5 to TRBJ1-1; D not resolved. CDR3 size: 14 residues. V was pared by 5 bases and J by 0 bases, with 10 bases between. Germline loops: CDR1 MNHEY, CDR2 SVGAGI. The DNA for the CDR3 is TGTGCCAGCAGTAGCCGGGGAATGAACACTGAAGCTTTCTTT. This gives the protein CASSSRGMNTEAFF.

The rearrangement links TRBV19 to TRBJ1-4; D remains unclear. V was trimmed by 1 base and J by 2 bases, leaving 8 bases between them. The CDR3 covers 15 residues. Germline V CDR1 and CDR2: LNHDA, SQIVND (reference sequence). The CDR3 DNA reads as TGTGCCAGTAGTATAGTCGACGGGACTAATGAAAAACTGTTTTTT. It translates to CASSIVDGTNEKLFF.

The rearrangement links TRBV19 to TRBJ2-5, with a possible D match to TRBD2 (7 bases). Trimming shortened V by 4 bases and J by 5 bases, and 20 bases separated the two germline ends. The CDR3 runs 16 residues. CDR1 is LNHDA and CDR2 is SQIVND in the germline V gene (reference sequence). CDR3 region: CASSTPSGGSRETQYF. Written as DNA, the CDR3 is TGTGCCAGTAGTACCCCTTCGGGGGGCTCCCGGGAGACCCAGTACTTC.

The chain employs TRBV18 and TRBJ2-7; 10 bases map to TRBD1. This CDR3 is 15 amino acids long. Germline V lookup: CDR1 KGHSH, CDR2 LQKENI. V lost 5 bases, J lost 2 bases, and 6 bases stayed unmatched. The CDR3: CASSSGQGKTYEQYF. DNA of the CDR3: TGTGCCAGCTCATCGGGACAGGGGAAAACCTACGAGCAGTACTTC.

V and J are TRBV30 and TRBJ2-2, with 7 positions matching TRBD2. V lost 2 bases and J lost 4; bases outside the gene matches: 10. Germline V CDR1 and CDR2: GTSNPN, SVGIG (reference sequence). This CDR3 is 16 amino acids long. CDR3 bases: TGTGCCTGGAGTCCCGGGCTAGCGGTTCTCACCGGGGAGCTGTTTTTT. This gives the protein CAWSPGLAVLTGELFF.

This clone was recorded once. The germline gene is not matched at one end of the junction; a read error may be the cause. The chain has TRBV9 and TRBJ2-7; 10 bases are shared with TRBD1. CDR1 and CDR2 (germline): SGDLS, YYNGEE. The CDR3 sequence is 14 residues long. In DNA, the CDR3 is TGTGCCAGCAGCGCTCGGGACAGGGGACCTATTTTGGACTTC. This sequence encodes CASSARDRGPILDF.

The J gene is TRBJ2-5, the V gene TRBV19; 7 nucleotides align to TRBD1. Germline V CDR1 and CDR2: LNHDA, SQIVND (reference sequence). There are 15 residues in the CDR3. V shed 9 bases, J shed 3 bases, and the junction held 13 bases outside the gene matches. This CDR3 is CASSRGTGAEETQYF. The CDR3 region has the DNA TGTGCCAGCTCTAGAGGAACAGGGGCTGAAGAGACCCAGTACTTC.

This chain uses TRBV27 with TRBJ2-7, with a possible D match to TRBD2 (7 bases). The CDR3 extends over 15 amino acids. Trimming stripped 6 bases from V and 2 bases from J, with 17 bases between. Germline V lookup: CDR1 MNHEY, CDR2 SMNVEV (reference sequence). The CDR3 loop reads CASSPTGGKPYEQYV. CDR3 DNA: TGTGCCAGCAGCCCGACGGGGGGCAAGCCCTACGAGCAGTACGTC.

The chain employs TRBV3-1 (or the pseudogene TRBV3-2) and TRBJ1-3, with D possibly being TRBD1 (6 bases). Germline V gene data show CDR1 as LGHDT and CDR2 as YNNKEL (reference sequence). V was pared by 4 bases and J by 0 bases, with 13 bases between. CDR3 size: 16 residues. The CDR3 here is CASSPGGAFSGNTIYF. The CDR3 bases are TGTGCCAGCAGCCCGGGGGGGGCTTTCTCTGGAAACACCATATATTTT.

The chain couples TRBV6-4 to TRBJ1-2; 7 nucleotides line up with TRBD1. Germline-derived CDR1 and CDR2 are MRHNA and SNTAGT. This CDR3 spans 15 amino acids. The ends lost 6 bases at V and 7 bases at J; junction bases unmatched: 14. CDR3 sequence reads: CASRGDLTGVGGYTF. The CDR3 DNA sequence: TGTGCCAGCAGAGGAGACCTAACAGGGGTTGGTGGCTACACCTTC.

CDR3 sequence: CASSPGQASYGYTF. The CDR3 region has the DNA TGCGCCAGCAGCCCTGGACAGGCTTCGTATGGCTACACCTTC. V is TRBV5-1 and J is TRBJ1-2; 7 nucleotides line up with TRBD1. CDR3 size: 14 residues. Unmatched junction bases numbered 8, after V lost 4 bases and J lost 5 bases. The germline CDR1 and CDR2 sequences are SGHRS and YFSETQ.

The chain links TRBV10-2 to TRBJ2-7; D may be TRBD2 (5 bases). CDR3 length: 19 residues. Germline loops: CDR1 WSHSY, CDR2 SAAADI. V shed 3 bases and J shed 2 bases, with 26 bases lying between them. CDR3 protein: CASSEPRAESSAYTYEQYF. The CDR3 nucleotides read TGCGCCAGCAGTGAACCGCGGGCAGAGTCATCTGCCTATACCTACGAGCAGTACTTC.

This sequence joins TRBV6-6 and TRBJ1-1, with D tentatively TRBD1 (6 bases). V was shortened by 2 bases and J by 5 bases, with 9 bases between the two germline ends. Germline-derived CDR1 and CDR2 are MNHNY and SVGAGI (reference sequence). The CDR3 has 13 amino acids. The CDR3 nucleotides read TGTGCCAGCAGTTACGCAGGGGATACTGAAGCTTTCTTT. Amino acids: CASSYAGDTEAFF.